The clone carrying this T cell receptor beta chain has only one observation. Antigen specificity is unknown. This CDR3 region has 18 residues. J was trimmed by 1 base and V by 6 bases; bases with no gene match: 11. This specimen comes from a study of T-cell reconstitution after alpha-beta-depleted transplantation in children. Study findings and constraints: Surviving recipient cells, namely T cells and thymic progenitors, were the source of high day-60 TCRbeta diversity in some patients. Where alpha-beta T cells came from about two months after transplant was reportedly several hundred expanded graft clones.

Unique molecular identifiers featured in how the TCRbeta library was prepared. TCRdb fed the PCR reads into MiXCR, producing one record per CDR3 protein. The sample shows about 610,000 distinct CDR3 sequences, 25% to 30% of them seen only once. This material consisted of PBMCs, taken before TCRalphabeta/CD19-depleted stem cell transplant. The genes are TRBV12-3 or TRBV12-4 and TRBJ2-1; 11 bases are shared with TRBD2. This sequence was found in a boy in the first two years of life with Wiskott-Aldrich syndrome, due to receive a stem cell transplant. In DNA form, the CDR3 reads TGTGCCAGCAGCCCAACCCGGCTAGCGGGGGGATCCTACAATGAGCAGTTCTTC. The encoded protein is CASSPTRLAGGSYNEQFF.